This T cell receptor beta chain originates from a study of T cells expressing NK-cell markers. The CDR3 loop spans 17 amino acids. Per germline, CDR1 WSHSY and CDR2 SAAADI. In regard to this clonotype: What it binds is not known.

Study-level points and caveats: The leading position in the CD3+CD56-NKG2C+ fraction of a handful of donors also went to these clonotypes. Certain NKG2C+ T cell clones were expanded, and their HCMV specificity remained unclear.

TCR beta libraries carry UMIs added by 5'RACE template switching. TCRdb reprocessed the 5' RACE reads; each CDR3 protein has one entry and no DNA is given. Here the sample table reports 90,000 to 130,000 distinct CDR3 sequences. The sample taken for sequencing was blood T cells: a sorted CD56 or NKG2C T cell subset, CD4+ or CD8+ T cells, or bulk PBMC T cells (not recorded which). The chain has TRBV10-2 and TRBJ2-1; without DNA, the TCRdb call of TRBD2 cannot be checked. The receptor was isolated from a woman between 18 and 75 years old in good health. Here the CDR3 reads CASLTSGGDASYNEQFF.